The 32 T cell receptor beta chains listed next were all sequenced from one sample in a study of blood T cells in healthy people across ages. Primed by a sample-barcoded 5' primer and a J-beta primer mix, a second PCR proceeded for 7 to 11 cycles. TCRdb passed the 5' RACE reads through MiXCR, listing each CDR3 protein once. The sample records hundreds of thousands of distinct CDR3 sequences, around 24% being singletons. This sample was also put to use in a study of T cells of mothers and their children.

The sequenced material came from blood. These receptors were collected from a boy aged 5-17 years in good health.

The chain links TRBV6-1 to TRBJ1-5; TRBD1 matches 7 bases. The CDR3 is 19 residues long. Germline loops: CDR1 MNHNS, CDR2 SASEGT. Trimming removed 2 bases from V and 0 bases from J; junction bases left unmatched: 13. The CDR3: CASSESGGGSRGSNQPQHF. In DNA, the CDR3 is TGTGCCAGCAGTGAATCGGGAGGGGGCTCTAGGGGTAGCAATCAGCCCCAGCATTTT.

The CDR3 is CASSPRDTPNYGYTF. Here the CDR3 DNA reads TGTGCCAGCAGCCCTAGGGACACTCCGAACTATGGCTACACCTTC. V and J are TRBV11-2 and TRBJ1-2, with D possibly matching TRBD1 (6 bases). Germline loops: CDR1 SGHAT, CDR2 FQNNGV. The V end lost 5 bases, the J end lost 2 bases, and 15 bases lay between the germline ends. The CDR3 runs 15 residues.

CDR3 sequence reads: CASSLKPEGLDTEAFF. In DNA form, the CDR3 reads TGTGCCAGCAGCTTAAAACCGGAGGGGCTGGACACTGAAGCTTTCTTT. The chain employs TRBV7-8 and TRBJ1-1; D is possibly TRBD1 (5 bases). Germline V gene data show CDR1 as SGHVS and CDR2 as FQNEAQ. V lost 2 bases to trimming and J lost 3 bases, with 16 bases between them. The length of the CDR3 is 16 residues.

This clonotype was found a few times. The chain uses TRBV20-1 and TRBJ2-7; D could derive from TRBD1 or TRBD2 (6 bases each). Between the trimmed V and J ends, which lost 5 bases and 8 bases, there was a span of 19 bases. The CDR3 extends over 13 amino acids. In germline, CDR1 is DFQATT, CDR2 SNEGSKA (reference sequence). CDR3 sequence reads: CSALDGGPHQQYF. The DNA of the CDR3 is TGCAGTGCTTTGGATGGGGGGCCTCACCAGCAGTACTTC.

The chain couples TRBV12-3 or TRBV12-4 to TRBJ1-4; D not resolved. The CDR3 runs to 13 residues. V lost 7 bases, J lost 3 bases, and 9 bases lay in between. CDR3 nucleotides: TGTGCCAGCAAGGAAGCCTCTAATGAAAAACTGTTTTTT. Translating gives CASKEASNEKLFF.

This chain uses TRBV3-1 with TRBJ2-6; 9 bases are a match to TRBD1. This CDR3 is built from 18 residues. Germline V gives CDR1 LGHDT, CDR2 YNNKEL (reference sequence). V shed 4 bases, J shed 0 bases, and the junction held 7 bases outside the gene matches. The CDR3 protein is CASSPRTGAPSGANVLTF. In DNA, the CDR3 is TGTGCCAGCAGCCCGAGGACAGGGGCACCCTCTGGGGCCAACGTCCTGACTTTC.

This clonotype was detected only a few times. The chain recombines TRBV7-9 with TRBJ2-3; D uncertain. Germline lookup yields CDR1 SEHNR and CDR2 FQNEAQ (reference sequence). The CDR3 is 14 amino acids. Trimming removed 2 bases from V and 1 base from J, with 7 bases in between. CDR3 in DNA: TGTGCCAGCAGCTTACACTCTGGCACAGATACGCAGTATTTT. Protein product: CASSLHSGTDTQYF.

This clonotype was recorded a few times. The gene calls are TRBV6-1 and TRBJ2-5; the D is unclear. With the DNA end fitting TRBJ2-1 better, the J assignment may be wrong. The CDR3 loop spans 14 amino acids. Germline assignment: CDR1 MNHNS and CDR2 SASEGT. The CDR3 sequence is CASSEEQNYNEQFF. The CDR3 DNA sequence: TGTGCCAGCAGTGAAGAACAGAACTACAATGAGCAGTTCTTC.

This CDR3 reads CASSQDGTGSGELFF. CDR3 DNA sequence: TGCGCCAGCAGCCAAGATGGGACAGGGTCCGGGGAGCTGTTTTTT. The V and J genes are TRBV4-3 and TRBJ2-2; 9 positions agree with TRBD1. J was trimmed by 6 bases and V by 0 bases; bases with no gene match: 2. The CDR3 sequence is 15 residues long. Per germline, CDR1 LGHNA and CDR2 YSLEER.

The chain is built from TRBV7-8 and TRBJ1-2; D ambiguous. The V and J ends lost 5 bases and 5 bases respectively, with 15 bases between them. CDR1 is SGHVS, CDR2 FQNEAQ, per germline. CDR3 length equals 14 residues. CDR3 region: CASSAPIPSYGYTF. The CDR3 DNA is TGTGCCAGCAGCGCACCCATCCCGTCTTATGGCTACACCTTC. The full variable domain, completed using reference TRBV7-8 and TRBJ1-2, is GAGVSQSPRYKVAKRGQDVALRCDPISGHVSLFWYQQALGQGPEFLTYFQNEAQLDKSGLPSDRFFAERPEGSVSTLKIQRTQQEDSAVYLCASSAPIPSYGYTFGSGTRLTVV.

The chain has TRBV29-1 and TRBJ1-2, with D tentatively TRBD1 (5 bases). The germline V gene has CDR1 SQVTM and CDR2 ANQGSEA. Trimming cost V 0 bases and J 7 bases, with 12 bases left between them. The CDR3 runs 13 residues. This CDR3 is CSVEDRTLSGYTF. CDR3 coding DNA: TGCAGCGTTGAAGATCGGACACTGAGTGGCTACACCTTC. Full variable domain (rest looked up from reference TRBV29-1 and TRBJ1-2): SAVISQKPSRDICQRGTSLTIQCQVDSQVTMMFWYRQQPGQSLTLIATANQGSEATYESGFVIDKFPISRPNLTFSTLTVSNMSPEDSSIYLCSVEDRTLSGYTFGSGTRLTVV.

This chain uses TRBV7-2 with TRBJ2-5; no clear D. Deletions cut 0 bases from V and 2 bases from J, with 7 bases between. Germline-derived CDR1 and CDR2 are SGHTA and FQGNSA. This CDR3 comprises 14 residues. The CDR3 reads CASSLASQQETQYF. As DNA, the CDR3 is TGTGCCAGCAGCTTAGCGAGTCAGCAAGAGACCCAGTACTTC.

V is TRBV7-3 and J is TRBJ2-1; no reliable D call. The germline gives CDR1 SGHTA, CDR2 FQGTGA. CDR3 size: 15 residues. Trimming left V 5 bases short and J 3 bases short, with 14 bases between. The CDR3 coding sequence is TGTGCCAGCAGCCCAGGATTCAGGAGCTACAATGAGCAGTTCTTC. It is translated as CASSPGFRSYNEQFF.

This clonotype was picked up a small number of times. The gene calls are TRBV5-6 and TRBJ2-5, with 7 bases lining up with TRBD1. Trimming took 3 bases from V and 8 from J; bases not matched to a gene: 10. Per germline, CDR1 SGHDT and CDR2 YYEEEE. The CDR3 is 14 amino acids. The CDR3 region is CASSWRGQGVTQYF. CDR3 in DNA: TGTGCCAGCAGCTGGAGAGGGCAGGGGGTCACCCAGTACTTC.

This chain uses TRBV7-6 with TRBJ1-2; 9 bases are shared with TRBD1. Trimming at V came to 5 bases and at J to 4 bases, leaving 17 bases not matched to a gene. The length of the CDR3 is 18 residues. Germline V gives CDR1 SGHVS, CDR2 FNYEAQ. CDR3 in DNA: TGTGCCAGCAGCATTTCCCGGGACAGGGCCCTTTTTGGCTATGGCTACACCTTC. Encoded protein: CASSISRDRALFGYGYTF.

This sequence joins TRBV27 and TRBJ2-5, with D perhaps being TRBD1 or TRBD2 (6 bases each). This CDR3 contains 13 residues. The germline V and J ends were trimmed by 4 bases and 8 bases, with 14 bases remaining between them. Germline V gene sequence: CDR1 MNHEY, CDR2 SMNVEV (reference sequence). DNA of the CDR3: TGTGCCAGCAGTTCAGGGGAGGAAAGTACCCAGTACTTC. Protein product: CASSSGEESTQYF.

The V and J genes are TRBV7-9 and TRBJ1-2; D is undetermined. The V gene's germline CDR1 is SEHNR and CDR2 FQNEAQ (reference sequence). CDR3 length equals 15 residues. V was clipped by 1 base and J by 3 bases, with 12 bases between them. DNA for the CDR3: TGTGCCAGCAGCTTAGGTACGGGCCTCTACTATGGCTACACCTTC. It specifies CASSLGTGLYYGYTF.

This clonotype was seen at least ten times. This sequence joins TRBV7-6 and TRBJ2-1; D is unresolved. The CDR3 covers 10 residues. V dropped 2 bases and J dropped 8 bases, with 1 base sitting between them. The germline V gene has CDR1 SGHVS and CDR2 FNYEAQ. CDR3 DNA sequence: TGTGCCAGCAGCTTATATGAGCAGTTCTTC. Translation gives CASSLYEQFF.

The V and J genes are TRBV27 and TRBJ2-5; 14 bases are a match to TRBD2. The J call may be mistaken, given a closer DNA end match to TRBJ2-1. The CDR3 sequence is 15 residues long. Per germline, CDR1 MNHEY and CDR2 SMNVEV (reference sequence). CDR3 coding DNA: TGTGCCAGCAGTTCGGGACTAGCGGGAGTAGATGAGCAGTTCTTC. Its protein is CASSSGLAGVDEQFF.

This clonotype showed up just a few times. The rearrangement links TRBV7-2 to TRBJ1-2, with 8 bases matching TRBD1. Per the germline V gene, CDR1 is SGHTA and CDR2 is FQGNSA. The CDR3 spans 16 residues. The J segment lost 2 bases and the V segment lost 5 bases, leaving 10 bases of the junction unmatched. The CDR3 spells CASSQGGQGTNYGYTF. Written as DNA, the CDR3 is TGTGCCAGCAGCCAAGGAGGACAGGGTACAAACTATGGCTACACCTTC.

The CDR3: CASRPPGTGARGEAFF. The CDR3 coding sequence is TGTGCCAGCAGACCACCCGGGACAGGGGCCCGGGGTGAAGCTTTCTTT. The chain couples TRBV6-1 to TRBJ1-1; 10 bases are a match to TRBD1. The CDR3 runs to 16 residues. The V and J ends lost 6 bases and 7 bases, in that order; junction bases with no gene match: 14. The germline V gene has CDR1 MNHNS and CDR2 SASEGT.

This clonotype occurred a few times. CDR3 nucleotide sequence: TGTGCCAGCAGCTTAGGCCACAGGTACGAGCAGTACTTC. This gives the protein CASSLGHRYEQYF. This chain uses TRBV13 with TRBJ2-7, with a weak D call TRBD1 (5 bases). The germline V gene has CDR1 PRHDT and CDR2 FYEKMQ (reference sequence). The CDR3 consists of 13 residues. V lost 0 bases and J lost 4, with 7 bases in between.

This chain uses TRBV6-1 with TRBJ1-3; 10 nucleotides match TRBD1. CDR3 length equals 18 residues. Trimming at V came to 10 bases and at J to 0 bases, leaving 15 bases not matched to a gene. Germline CDR1 is MNHNS and CDR2 is SASEGT. CDR3 sequence (DNA): TGTGCCACCTCCTTTGGACAGGGGGTGCTCCTCTCTGGAAACACCATATATTTT. This codes for CATSFGQGVLLSGNTIYF.

This clonotype was seen only a few times. The CDR3 reads CASSFSYLTSGATDTQYF. Here the CDR3 DNA reads TGTGCCAGCAGCTTCAGCTACCTGACTAGCGGGGCCACAGATACGCAGTATTTT. This chain links TRBV7-9 with TRBJ2-3, with TRBD2 identical over 11 bases. Germline trimming cut 3 bases from V and 2 bases from J; bases unmatched to any gene: 10. The germline CDR1 and CDR2 sequences are SEHNR and FQNEAQ (reference sequence). The CDR3 spans 18 residues.

This clonotype was picked up one time. The chain couples TRBV6-2 or TRBV6-3 to TRBJ2-1, with 12 bases that match TRBD1. The germline V gene has CDR1 MNHEY and CDR2 SVGEGT. This CDR3 has 14 residues. V was clipped by 6 bases and J by 8 bases; unmatched bases: 5. CDR3 protein: CASSGTGGRDEQFF. The CDR3 DNA is TGTGCCAGCAGCGGGACAGGGGGCAGGGATGAGCAGTTCTTC.

This clonotype was seen more than once but under ten times. This rearrangement joins TRBV29-1 to TRBJ2-1; 13 nucleotides match TRBD2. The CDR3 has 15 residues. The V and J ends lost 6 bases and 12 bases, in that order; junction bases with no gene match: 14. Looked up from germline, CDR1 is SQVTM and CDR2 is ANQGSEA. This chain's CDR3 is CSVTPLLAGGVSQFF. DNA for the CDR3: TGCAGCGTGACGCCTTTACTAGCGGGAGGGGTTTCGCAGTTCTTC.

The chain couples TRBV19 to TRBJ1-5; no definite D call. The CDR3 totals 14 residues. V was pared by 7 bases and J by 2 bases, with 12 bases between. CDR1 is LNHDA, CDR2 SQIVND, per germline (reference sequence). CDR3 in amino acids: CASTKGMGNQPQHF. The DNA for the CDR3 is TGTGCCAGTACTAAGGGAATGGGCAATCAGCCCCAGCATTTT.

CDR3 DNA: TGTGCCAGCAGCTTAGTATCTAGCTCTATAGACATTCAGTACTTC. It codes for CASSLVSSSIDIQYF. The rearrangement links TRBV7-2 to TRBJ2-4; maybe TRBD2 (5 bases). V dropped 1 base and J dropped 8 bases, with 15 bases sitting between them. The CDR3 has 15 residues. Germline V gene sequence: CDR1 SGHTA, CDR2 FQGNSA.

This clonotype was detected only a few times. The rearrangement links TRBV28 to TRBJ2-7, with 8 nucleotides matching TRBD2. J was trimmed by 6 bases and V by 3 bases; bases with no gene match: 10. Per germline, CDR1 MDHEN and CDR2 SYDVKM. This CDR3 region has 15 residues. As DNA, the CDR3 is TGTGCCAGCAGTTTGTCGGCTAGCGGGTCTCGCGAGCAGTACTTC. Translated, it gives CASSLSASGSREQYF.

With respect to this clonotype: One end of the junction varies from germline; a read error may be responsible. V is TRBV20-1 and J is TRBJ2-2, with 8 bases identical to TRBD1. This CDR3 has 13 amino acids. The germline V gene encodes CDR1 DFQATT and CDR2 SNEGSKA (reference sequence). CDR3 nucleotide sequence: TGTCAGGGTGGGACAGGGAACACCGGGGAGCTGTTTTTT. It translates to CQGGTGNTGELFF.

This clonotype was picked up a small number of times. The chain uses TRBV4-2 and TRBJ2-7, with D unclear. V was pared by 1 base and J by 1 base, with 14 bases between. The CDR3 runs 16 residues. The germline gives CDR1 LGHNA, CDR2 YNFKEQ. Here the CDR3 DNA reads TGTGCCAGCAGCCAAGGCTCATGGCCGCTTTCCTACGAGCAGTACTTC. This gives the protein CASSQGSWPLSYEQYF.

The CDR3 nucleotides are TGTGCCAGCAGCTTCACTACAGGGACTGACACTGAAGCTTTCTTT. Protein product: CASSFTTGTDTEAFF. The chain recombines TRBV7-2 with TRBJ1-1; a weak D match, TRBD1 (6 bases). CDR3 length: 15 amino acids. V lost 3 bases to trimming and J lost 3 bases, with 14 bases between them. Germline values: CDR1 SGHTA, CDR2 FQGNSA. Complete variable domain (other parts from reference TRBV7-2 and TRBJ1-1): GAGVSQSPSNKVTEKGKDVELRCDPISGHTALYWYRQSLGQGLEFLIYFQGNSAPDKSGLPSDRFSAERTGGSVSTLTIQRTQQEDSAVYLCASSFTTGTDTEAFFGQGTRLTVV.